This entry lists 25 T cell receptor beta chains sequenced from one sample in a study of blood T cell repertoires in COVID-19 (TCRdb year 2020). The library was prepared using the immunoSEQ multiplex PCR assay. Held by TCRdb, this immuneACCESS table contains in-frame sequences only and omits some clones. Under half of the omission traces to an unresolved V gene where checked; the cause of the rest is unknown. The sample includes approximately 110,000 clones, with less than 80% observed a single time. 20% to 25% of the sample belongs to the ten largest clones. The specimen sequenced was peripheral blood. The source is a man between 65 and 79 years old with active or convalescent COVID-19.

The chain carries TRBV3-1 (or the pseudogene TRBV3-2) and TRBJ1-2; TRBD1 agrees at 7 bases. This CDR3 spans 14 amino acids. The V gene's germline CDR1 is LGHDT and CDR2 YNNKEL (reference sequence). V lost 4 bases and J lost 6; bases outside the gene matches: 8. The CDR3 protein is CASSPRGQANGYTF. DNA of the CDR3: TGTGCCAGCAGCCCCCGAGGACAGGCGAATGGCTACACCTTC.

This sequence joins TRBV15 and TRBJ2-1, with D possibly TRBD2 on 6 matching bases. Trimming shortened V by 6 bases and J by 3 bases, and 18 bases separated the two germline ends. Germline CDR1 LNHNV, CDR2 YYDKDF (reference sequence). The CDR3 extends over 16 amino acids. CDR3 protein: CATRGAGERNYNEQFF. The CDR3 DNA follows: TGTGCCACCAGAGGAGCGGGTGAACGAAACTACAATGAGCAGTTCTTC.

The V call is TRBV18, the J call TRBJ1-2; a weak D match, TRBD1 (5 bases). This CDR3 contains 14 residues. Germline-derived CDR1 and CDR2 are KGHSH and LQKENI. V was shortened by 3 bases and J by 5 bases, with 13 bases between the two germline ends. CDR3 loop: CASSPSGREYGYTF. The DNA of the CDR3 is TGTGCCAGCTCACCTTCGGGCAGGGAATATGGCTACACCTTC. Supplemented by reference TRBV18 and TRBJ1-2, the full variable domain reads NAGVMQNPRHLVRRRGQEARLRCSPMKGHSHVYWYRQLPEEGLKFMVYLQKENIIDESGMPKERFSAEFPKEGPSILRIQQVVRGDSAAYFCASSPSGREYGYTFGSGTRLTVV.

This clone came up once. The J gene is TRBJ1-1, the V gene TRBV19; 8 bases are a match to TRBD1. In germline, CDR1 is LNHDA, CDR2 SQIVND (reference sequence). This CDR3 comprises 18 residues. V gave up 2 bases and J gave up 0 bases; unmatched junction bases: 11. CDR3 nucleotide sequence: TGTGCCAGTAGTATATGGTCTGGACAGGGTTACATGAACACTGAAGCTTTCTTT. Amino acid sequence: CASSIWSGQGYMNTEAFF.

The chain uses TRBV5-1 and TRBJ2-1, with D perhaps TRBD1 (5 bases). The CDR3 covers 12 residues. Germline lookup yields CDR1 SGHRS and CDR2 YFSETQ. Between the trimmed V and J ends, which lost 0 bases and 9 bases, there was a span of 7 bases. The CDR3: CASSLEGLEQFF. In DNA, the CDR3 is TGCGCCAGCAGCTTGGAGGGGCTTGAGCAGTTCTTC.

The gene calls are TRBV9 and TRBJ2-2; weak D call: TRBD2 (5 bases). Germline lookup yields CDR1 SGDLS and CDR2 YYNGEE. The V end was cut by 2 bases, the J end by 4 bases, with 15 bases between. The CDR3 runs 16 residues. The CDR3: CASSVGPGTRTGELFF. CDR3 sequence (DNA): TGTGCCAGCAGCGTGGGCCCGGGAACTCGCACCGGGGAGCTGTTTTTT.

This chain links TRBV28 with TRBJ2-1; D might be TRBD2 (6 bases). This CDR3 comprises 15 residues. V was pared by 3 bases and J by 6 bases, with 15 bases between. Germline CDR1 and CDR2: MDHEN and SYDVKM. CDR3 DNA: TGTGCCAGCAGTTTGGGACCCTTGGGGGGCAATGAGCAGTTCTTC. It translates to CASSLGPLGGNEQFF.

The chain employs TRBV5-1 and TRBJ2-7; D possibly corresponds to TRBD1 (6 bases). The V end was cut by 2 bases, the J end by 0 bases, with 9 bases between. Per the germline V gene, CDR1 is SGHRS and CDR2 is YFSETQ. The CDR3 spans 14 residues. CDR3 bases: TGCGCCAGCAGCTTACAGGGCCCCTCCTACGAGCAGTACTTC. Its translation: CASSLQGPSYEQYF. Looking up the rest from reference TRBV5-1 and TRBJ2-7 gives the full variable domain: KAGVTQTPRYLIKTRGQQVTLSCSPISGHRSVSWYQQTPGQGLQFLFEYFSETQRNKGNFPGRFSGRQFSNSRSEMNVSTLELGDSALYLCASSLQGPSYEQYFGPGTRLTVT.

CDR3 in amino acids: CASSLSGRDYNEQFF. The CDR3 DNA sequence: TGTGCCAGCAGCCTTAGCGGGAGAGACTACAATGAGCAGTTCTTC. V usage is TRBV9 and J usage is TRBJ2-1, with 9 positions matching TRBD2. The germline V gene encodes CDR1 SGDLS and CDR2 YYNGEE. Trimming at V came to 4 bases and at J to 3 bases, leaving 5 bases not matched to a gene. CDR3 length equals 15 residues.

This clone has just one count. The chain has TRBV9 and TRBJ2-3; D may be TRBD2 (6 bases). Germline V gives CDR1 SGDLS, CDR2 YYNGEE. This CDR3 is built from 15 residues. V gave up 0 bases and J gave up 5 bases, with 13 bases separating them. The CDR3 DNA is TGTGCCAGCAGCGTAGGGGGACTGGGCGGAGATACGCAGTATTTT. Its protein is CASSVGGLGGDTQYF.

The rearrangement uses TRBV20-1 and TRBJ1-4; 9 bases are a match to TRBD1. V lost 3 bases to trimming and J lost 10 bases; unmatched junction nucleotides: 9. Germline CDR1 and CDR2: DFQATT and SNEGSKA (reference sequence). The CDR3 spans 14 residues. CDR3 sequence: CSASIGTGMRKLFF. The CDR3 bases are TGCAGTGCTAGTATCGGGACAGGGATGCGAAAACTGTTTTTT.

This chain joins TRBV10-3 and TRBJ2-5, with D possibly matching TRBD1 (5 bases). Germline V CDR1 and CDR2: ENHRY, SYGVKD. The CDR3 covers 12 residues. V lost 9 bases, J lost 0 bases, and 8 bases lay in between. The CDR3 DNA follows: TGTGCCATTTCCAGGGACCAAGAGACCCAGTACTTC. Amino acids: CAISRDQETQYF.

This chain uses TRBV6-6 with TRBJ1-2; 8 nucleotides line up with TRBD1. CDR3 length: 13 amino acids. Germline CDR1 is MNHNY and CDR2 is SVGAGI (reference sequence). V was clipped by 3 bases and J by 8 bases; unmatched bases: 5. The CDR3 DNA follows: TGTGCCAGCAGTTATGGGACAGGAACCGGCTACACCTTC. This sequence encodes CASSYGTGTGYTF.

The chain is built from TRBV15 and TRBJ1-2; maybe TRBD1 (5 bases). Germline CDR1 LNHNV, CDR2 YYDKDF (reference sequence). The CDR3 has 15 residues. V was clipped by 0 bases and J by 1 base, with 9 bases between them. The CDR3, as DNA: TGTGCCACCAGCAGAGAGGCAGGGTTTAACTATGGCTACACCTTC. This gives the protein CATSREAGFNYGYTF. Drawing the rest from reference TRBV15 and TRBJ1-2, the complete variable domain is DAMVIQNPRYQVTQFGKPVTLSCSQTLNHNVMYWYQQKSSQAPKLLFHYYDKDFNNEADTPDNFQSRRPNTSFCFLDIRSPGLGDTAMYLCATSREAGFNYGYTFGSGTRLTVV.

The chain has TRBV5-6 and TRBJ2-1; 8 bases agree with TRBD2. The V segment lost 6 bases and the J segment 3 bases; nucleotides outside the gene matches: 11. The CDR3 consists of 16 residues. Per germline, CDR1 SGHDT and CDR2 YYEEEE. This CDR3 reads CASNQQTSAYYNEQFF. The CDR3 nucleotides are TGTGCCAGCAACCAACAGACTAGCGCCTACTACAATGAGCAGTTCTTC.

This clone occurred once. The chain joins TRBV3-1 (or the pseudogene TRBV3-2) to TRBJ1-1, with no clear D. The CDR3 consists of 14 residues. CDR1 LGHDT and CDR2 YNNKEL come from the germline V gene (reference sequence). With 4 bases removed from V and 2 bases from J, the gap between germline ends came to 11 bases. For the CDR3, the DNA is TGTGCCAGCAGCCCCCCGGCGACAAACACTGAAGCTTTCTTT. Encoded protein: CASSPPATNTEAFF.

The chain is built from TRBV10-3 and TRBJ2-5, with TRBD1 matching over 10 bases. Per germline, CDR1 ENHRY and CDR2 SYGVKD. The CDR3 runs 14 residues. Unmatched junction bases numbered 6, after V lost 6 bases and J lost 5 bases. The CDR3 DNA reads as TGTGCCATCAGAGGGACAGGGGCCGTTGAGACCCAGTACTTC. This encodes CAIRGTGAVETQYF.

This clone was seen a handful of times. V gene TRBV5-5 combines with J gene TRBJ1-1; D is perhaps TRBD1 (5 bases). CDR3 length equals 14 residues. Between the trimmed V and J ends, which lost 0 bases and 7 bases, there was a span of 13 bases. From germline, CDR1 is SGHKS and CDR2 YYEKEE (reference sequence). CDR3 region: CASSLEAVDIEAFF. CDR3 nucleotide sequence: TGTGCCAGCAGCTTGGAAGCCGTGGACATTGAAGCTTTCTTT. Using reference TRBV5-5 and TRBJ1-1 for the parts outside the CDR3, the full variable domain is DAGVTQSPTHLIKTRGQQVTLRCSPISGHKSVSWYQQVLGQGPQFIFQYYEKEERGRGNFPDRFSARQFPNYSSELNVNALLLGDSALYLCASSLEAVDIEAFFGQGTRLTVV.

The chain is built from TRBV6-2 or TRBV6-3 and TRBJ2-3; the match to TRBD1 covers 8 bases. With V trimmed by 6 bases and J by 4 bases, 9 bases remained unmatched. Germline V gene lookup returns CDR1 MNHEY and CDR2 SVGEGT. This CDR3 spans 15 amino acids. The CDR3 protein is CASSWSGGLADTQYF. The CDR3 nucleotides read TGTGCCAGCAGCTGGTCAGGGGGCCTCGCAGATACGCAGTATTTT.

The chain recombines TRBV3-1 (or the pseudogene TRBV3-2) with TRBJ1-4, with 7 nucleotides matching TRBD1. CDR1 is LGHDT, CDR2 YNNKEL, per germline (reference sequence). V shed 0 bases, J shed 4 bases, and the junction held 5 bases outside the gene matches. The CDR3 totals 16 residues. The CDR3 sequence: CASSQDSGQVNEKLFF. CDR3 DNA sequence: TGTGCCAGCAGCCAAGATAGCGGACAGGTTAATGAAAAACTGTTTTTT.

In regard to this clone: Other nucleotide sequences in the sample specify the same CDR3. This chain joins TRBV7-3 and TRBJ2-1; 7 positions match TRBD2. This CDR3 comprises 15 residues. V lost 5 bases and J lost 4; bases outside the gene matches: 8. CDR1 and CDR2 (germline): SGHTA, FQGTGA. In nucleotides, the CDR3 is TGTGCCAGCAGCCTCTCTAGCGGAGCGTACAATGAGCAGTTCTTC. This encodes CASSLSSGAYNEQFF.

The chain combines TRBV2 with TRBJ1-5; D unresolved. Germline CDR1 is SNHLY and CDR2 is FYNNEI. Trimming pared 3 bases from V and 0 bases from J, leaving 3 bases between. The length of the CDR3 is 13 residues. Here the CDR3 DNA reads TGTGCCAGCAGTGATCTTAGCAATCAGCCCCAGCATTTT. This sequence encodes CASSDLSNQPQHF.

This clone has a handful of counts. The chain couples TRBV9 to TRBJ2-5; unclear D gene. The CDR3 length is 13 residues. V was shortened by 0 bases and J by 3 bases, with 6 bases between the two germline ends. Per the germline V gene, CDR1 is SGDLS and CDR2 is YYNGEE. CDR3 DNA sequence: TGTGCCAGCAGCGTAGGATCGGAAGAGACCCAGTACTTC. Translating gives CASSVGSEETQYF.

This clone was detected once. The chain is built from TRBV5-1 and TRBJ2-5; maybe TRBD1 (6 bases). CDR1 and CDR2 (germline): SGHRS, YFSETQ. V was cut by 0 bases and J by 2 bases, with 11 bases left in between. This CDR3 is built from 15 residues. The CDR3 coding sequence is TGCGCCAGCAGCTTGGCATCAAGGGGGCAAGAGACCCAGTACTTC. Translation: CASSLASRGQETQYF.

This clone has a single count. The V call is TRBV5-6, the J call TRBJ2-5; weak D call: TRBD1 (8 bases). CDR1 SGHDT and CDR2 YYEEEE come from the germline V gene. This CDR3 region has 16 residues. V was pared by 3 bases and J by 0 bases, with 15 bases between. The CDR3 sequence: CASSWTGRGYQETQYF. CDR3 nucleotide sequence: TGTGCCAGCAGCTGGACAGGGAGGGGGTACCAAGAGACCCAGTACTTC.